The 29 T cell receptor delta chains listed next were all sequenced from one sample in a study of gamma-delta chains in newborns, infants, children. TCRdb re-processed the reads via CATT. The table lists 4,000 or so delta-chain clones, under 2.5% of them singletons, with about 9.3% in the top ten. The sequenced sample consisted of blood. The receptors were sampled from a child who was a newborn, infant or young child, either healthy, febrile or measles-vaccinated (not recorded which).

In this sample, this clone is medium-sized. The rearrangement links TRDV1 to TRDJ1, with TRDD2 identical over 8 bases. CDR1 is TSWWSYY, CDR2 QGS, per germline. The CDR3 has 17 amino acids. V lost 2 bases to trimming and J lost 2 bases; unmatched junction nucleotides: 10. CDR3 protein: CALGEIFLRWGTDKLIF. CDR3 bases: TGTGCTCTTGGGGAAATCTTCCTACGTTGGGGAACCGATAAACTCATCTTT.

This sequence joins TRDV1 and TRDJ1, with 11 bases fitting TRDD3. Germline V gene sequence: CDR1 TSWWSYY, CDR2 QGS. The CDR3 consists of 20 residues. V lost 2 bases and J lost 3; bases outside the gene matches: 17. The CDR3 loop is CALGEVKPYWGIAGPDKLIF. DNA for the CDR3: TGTGCTCTTGGGGAAGTAAAGCCCTACTGGGGGATAGCCGGGCCCGATAAACTCATCTTT.

In its sample, this clone was seen a few times. An end of the junction does not agree with germline; a read error may underlie this. The CDR3 reads CACDPWGISRSSWDTRQVFF. The CDR3 coding sequence is TGTGCCTGTGACCCTTGGGGAATTAGTAGGAGCTCCTGGGACACCCGACAGGTGTTTTTC. V gene TRDV2 combines with J gene TRDJ3, with a weak D call TRDD3 (5 bases). The germline CDR1 and CDR2 sequences are GEAIGNYY and EKD. The CDR3 extends over 20 amino acids.

This clone was observed a handful of times. Other DNA sequences in this specimen translate into the identical CDR3. The V call is TRDV2, the J call TRDJ2; TRDD3 aligns across 12 bases. CDR3 length equals 15 residues. Trimming took 1 base from V and 4 from J; bases not matched to a gene: 0. The germline CDR1 and CDR2 sequences are GEAIGNYY and EKD. The CDR3 DNA reads as TGTGCCTGTGACACACTGGGGGATACGACAGCACAACTCTTCTTT. Translated, it gives CACDTLGDTTAQLFF.

This clone was observed a few times. This may come from a read error, since a much larger clone is one base off. The J gene is TRDJ2, the V gene TRAV29/DV5; the match to TRDD2 covers 7 bases. Germline CDR1 and CDR2: NSMFDY and ISSIKDK. The J segment lost 5 bases and the V segment lost 2 bases, leaving 12 bases of the junction unmatched. The CDR3 has 16 amino acids. The CDR3 bases are TGTGCAGCAAGGGGAATTCCTACGGGGAATACAGCACAACTCTTCTTT. This sequence encodes CAARGIPTGNTAQLFF.

The sample holds a few counts of this clone. Only one base separates this from a far larger clonotype, so it likely reflects a read error. The chain carries TRDV2 and TRDJ2; 9 bases agree with TRDD3. With 5 bases clipped from V and 1 base from J, the junction kept 4 bases outside the gene matches. Germline V gives CDR1 GEAIGNYY, CDR2 EKD. The CDR3 is 15 amino acids. The CDR3 region has the DNA TGTGCCTGTGTCATACTGGGGGATTTGACAGCACAACTCTTCTTT. It yields the protein CACVILGDLTAQLFF.

This clone was found a few times. CDR3 nucleotide sequence: TGTGCAGCAAGCGCAACTGGGGGTTCGACAGCACAACTCTTCTTT. It yields the protein CAASATGGSTAQLFF. This chain joins TRAV29/DV5 and TRDJ2, with TRDD3 matching 8 bases. Germline-derived CDR1 and CDR2 are NSMFDY and ISSIKDK. V shed 0 bases, J shed 4 bases, and the junction held 5 bases outside the gene matches. The CDR3 runs to 15 residues.

The rearrangement links TRDV2 to TRDJ3, with 7 bases lining up with TRDD3. The CDR3 has 18 residues. Trimming took 0 bases from V and 1 from J; bases not matched to a gene: 5. CDR1 GEAIGNYY and CDR2 EKD come from the germline V gene. CDR3 sequence: CACDTVGDPSWDTRQMFF. As DNA, the CDR3 is TGTGCCTGTGACACCGTGGGGGACCCTTCCTGGGACACCCGACAGATGTTTTTC.

About this clone: Other DNA sequences in this specimen translate into the identical CDR3. The genes are TRDV2 and TRDJ3; 12 bases line up with TRDD3. V dropped 0 bases and J dropped 0; count of bases not matched to a gene: 8. The CDR3 extends over 21 amino acids. Germline assignment: CDR1 GEAIGNYY and CDR2 EKD. This CDR3 reads CACDTVLGDTRSSWDTRQMFF. In DNA form, the CDR3 reads TGTGCCTGTGACACCGTACTGGGGGATACTCGGAGCTCCTGGGACACCCGACAGATGTTTTTC.

This clone appeared a few times. The chain joins TRDV2 to TRDJ3; TRDD3 aligns across 7 bases. The CDR3 covers 17 residues. CDR1 GEAIGNYY and CDR2 EKD come from the germline V gene. Trimming at V came to 3 bases and at J to 2 bases, leaving 6 bases not matched to a gene. In DNA, the CDR3 is TGTGCCTGTGACCCCCTGGGGGCCCCCTGGGACACCCGACAGATGTTTTTC. Protein sequence: CACDPLGAPWDTRQMFF.

Here the J gene is TRDJ3 and the V gene is not called; the table assigns TRDD3, which was not confirmed against the DNA. The CDR3 extends over 20 amino acids. The CDR3 region is CACDGPALGSSSWDTRQMFF. Here the CDR3 DNA reads TGTGCCTGTGACGGACCGGCGCTGGGGTCCAGCTCCTGGGACACCCGACAGATGTTTTTC.

Note on this clone: With a much larger clone just one base away, this may be a read error. J is TRDJ3 and V is TRDV2, with D possibly matching TRDD2 (5 bases). Germline assignment: CDR1 GEAIGNYY and CDR2 EKD. The V end lost 5 bases, the J end lost 2 bases, and 18 bases lay between the germline ends. The CDR3 length is 18 residues. CDR3 in DNA: TGTGCCTGTGGCCCTGTGGTACGCCTTCCCTGGGACACCCGACAGATGTTTTTC. It specifies CACGPVVRLPWDTRQMFF.

In this sample, this clone turned up a few times. This may be a read error, as it is one base from a much larger clone. The rearrangement uses TRDV2 and TRDJ2, with 7 bases fitting TRDD3. The V gene's germline CDR1 is GEAIGNYY and CDR2 EKD. The CDR3 length is 15 residues. The CDR3 DNA sequence: TGTGCCTGTGACACCGCCGGGGGATTGACAGCACAACCCTTCTTT. It encodes CACDTAGGLTAQPFF.

This clone was found a few times. A far more abundant clone sits one base away, making this likely a read error. This sample includes further DNA sequences coding for the same CDR3. The chain is built from TRDV2 and TRDJ2; 10 bases are shared with TRDD3. Losses at the gene ends were 0 bases for V and 5 bases for J; bases not matched to a gene: 2. The CDR3 is made up of 15 amino acids. Germline V gene data show CDR1 as GEAIGNYY and CDR2 as EKD. The CDR3 sequence: CACDTLLGDTAQLFF. CDR3 nucleotides: TGTGCCTGTGACACCCTACTGGGGGATACAGCACAACTCTTCTTT.

The CDR3 spells CACDTVLGDPLRWDTRQMFF. The CDR3 DNA follows: TGTGCCTGTGACACCGTACTGGGGGATCCTCTTCGCTGGGACACCCGACAGATGTTTTTC. This chain uses TRDV2 with TRDJ3; 10 bases align to TRDD3. The CDR3 contains 20 residues. Per the germline V gene, CDR1 is GEAIGNYY and CDR2 is EKD. After removal of 0 bases from V and 3 bases from J, the junction contained 10 bases not matched to a gene.

This clone was found a few times. The chain recombines TRDV2 with TRDJ3; 13 nucleotides align to TRDD3. CDR3 length equals 19 residues. The germline V gene has CDR1 GEAIGNYY and CDR2 EKD. With 2 bases clipped from V and 0 bases from J, the junction kept 3 bases outside the gene matches. In DNA form, the CDR3 reads TGTGCCTGTGACAGTACTGGGGGATACGACTCCTGGGACACCCGACAGATGTTTTTC. Encoded protein: CACDSTGGYDSWDTRQMFF.

This clone has more than one count but fewer than ten. Being one base from a much bigger clone, this may be a read error. The chain carries TRDV2 and TRDJ3; the match to TRDD3 covers 9 bases. CDR1 is GEAIGNYY, CDR2 EKD, per germline. The CDR3 extends over 18 amino acids. The junction had 4 bases not matched to a gene; V was cut back by 2 bases and J by 0 bases. Here the CDR3 reads CACDIVGGYSWDTRQMFF. CDR3 DNA: TGTGCCTGTGACATCGTTGGGGGATACTCCTGGGACACCCGACAGATGTTTTTC.

This clone has a handful of counts. Relative to the germline gene, one junction end is altered; a read error may explain this. The V and J genes are TRDV2 and TRDJ1; 10 bases map to TRDD3. The length of the CDR3 is 14 residues. Germline-derived CDR1 and CDR2 are GEAIGNYY and EKD. Here the CDR3 DNA reads TGCGCCCGTGGCACTGGGGGATACACCGATAAACTCATCTTT. Translating gives CARGTGGYTDKLIF.

This clone showed up just a few times. A single base separates this from a much larger clone, so it may be a read error. The CDR3, as DNA: TGTGCCCGTGACACGTCTGTAATGGGGGACCCCCCTTTGACAGCACAACTCTTCTTT. It is translated as CARDTSVMGDPPLTAQLFF. V gene TRDV2 combines with J gene TRDJ2; 7 bases are a match to TRDD3. Germline assignment: CDR1 GEAIGNYY and CDR2 EKD. This CDR3 has 19 residues.

This clone appeared a few times. The J gene is TRDJ1, the V gene TRDV1; D ambiguous. Germline V gene data show CDR1 as TSWWSYY and CDR2 as QGS. V lost 2 bases, J lost 2 bases, and 15 bases lay in between. CDR3 length: 16 amino acids. The CDR3 DNA follows: TGTGCTCTTGGGGAATATTGGGTCGAGGGGACCGATAAACTCATCTTT. Its translation: CALGEYWVEGTDKLIF.

By share of the sample, this clone is medium-sized. Within the sample, other DNA sequences also encode this same CDR3. The V gene is TRDV2, the J gene TRDJ3, with 13 bases that match TRDD3. The length of the CDR3 is 19 residues. Germline V CDR1 and CDR2: GEAIGNYY, EKD. J was trimmed by 0 bases and V by 2 bases; bases with no gene match: 3. CDR3 DNA: TGTGCCTGTGACATACTGGGGGATACGCGCTCCTGGGACACCCGACAGATGTTTTTC. Residues: CACDILGDTRSWDTRQMFF.

A word on this clone: Additional DNA sequences in this sample encode the identical CDR3. The chain employs TRDV2 and TRDJ1; the D gene is possibly TRDD3 (6 bases). Germline values: CDR1 GEAIGNYY, CDR2 EKD. The CDR3 is made up of 15 amino acids. The ends were cut back, 0 bases at V and 0 bases at J, with 10 bases in the middle. The CDR3, as DNA: TGTGCCTGTGACACCGTATTGGGGGACACCGATAAACTCATCTTT. Its translation: CACDTVLGDTDKLIF.

As to this clone: Possible read error: a much larger clone is one base away. The V and J genes are TRDV2 and TRDJ2, with 10 bases aligning to TRDD3. The CDR3 sequence is 16 residues long. V gave up 1 base and J gave up 7 bases; unmatched junction bases: 8. CDR1 is GEAIGNYY, CDR2 EKD, per germline. The CDR3 nucleotides are TGTGCCTGTGACACGCTGGGGGATAAGAGGGTAGCACAACTCTTCTTT. This gives the protein CACDTLGDKRVAQLFF.

This clone was seen a handful of times. The rearrangement links TRDV2 to TRDJ1; D gene unclear. The germline V and J ends were trimmed by 2 bases and 0 bases, with 6 bases remaining between them. CDR1 and CDR2 (germline): GEAIGNYY, EKD. The CDR3 has 13 residues. CDR3 in amino acids: CACDKMYTDKLIF. The CDR3 DNA follows: TGTGCCTGTGACAAAATGTACACCGATAAACTCATCTTT.

V is TRDV1 and J is TRDJ2; TRDD3 might be the D (5 bases). CDR1 is TSWWSYY and CDR2 is QGS in the germline V gene. V lost 0 bases to trimming and J lost 5 bases, with 13 bases between them. The CDR3 sequence is 16 residues long. DNA of the CDR3: TGTGCTCTTGGGGAACTTCTGGATCGGGGAACAGCACAACTCTTCTTT. Its protein product is CALGELLDRGTAQLFF.

Of note for this clone: This sequence is one base from a far larger clone and is likely a read error. This specimen includes other DNA sequences encoding the same CDR3. The gene calls are TRDV2 and TRDJ3; 10 positions match TRDD3. Germline CDR1 and CDR2: GEAIGNYY and EKD. This CDR3 region has 19 residues. V lost 0 bases and J lost 0; bases outside the gene matches: 4. CDR3 DNA sequence: TGTGCCTGTGACACCGTCCTGGGGGATAGCTCCTGGGACACCCGACAGATGTTTTTC. Translation: CACDTVLGDSSWDTRQMFF.

The chain links TRDV2 to TRDJ3; 10 nucleotides match TRDD3. Trimming removed 0 bases from V and 0 bases from J; junction bases left unmatched: 4. Germline assignment: CDR1 GEAIGNYY and CDR2 EKD. CDR3 length: 19 amino acids. CDR3 nucleotides: TGTGCCTGTGACACCGCGGCTGGGGGATACTCCTGGGACACCCGACAGATGTTTTTC. Protein product: CACDTAAGGYSWDTRQMFF.

This clone is labeled as large. The rearrangement links TRDV2 to TRDJ3; maybe TRDD3 (6 bases). CDR3 length equals 18 residues. Germline V gene lookup returns CDR1 GEAIGNYY and CDR2 EKD. V was pared by 3 bases and J by 2 bases, with 16 bases between. CDR3 sequence reads: CACDSPRDSPWDTRQMFF. The CDR3 coding sequence is TGTGCCTGTGACTCCCCAAGGGATAGCCCCTGGGACACCCGACAGATGTTTTTC.

With respect to this clone: A clone one base away is much larger, so this may be a read error. V is TRDV2 and J is TRDJ1; TRDD3 is a possible D gene (6 bases). CDR1 is GEAIGNYY and CDR2 is EKD in the germline V gene. Trimming took off 3 bases at V and 0 bases at J, with 13 bases between the two ends. The CDR3 is made up of 15 amino acids. CDR3 sequence (DNA): TGTGCCTGTGACGCGGTGGGGGCGTACACCGATAAACTCATCTTT. This encodes CACDAVGAYTDKLIF.